These T cell receptor beta chains were read from a single sample in a study of blood T cell repertoires in COVID-19. Clones were read by immunoSEQ multiplex PCR, and TCRdb kept only the in-frame ones, dropping some. This table holds 250,000 or so clones, approximately 89% found once. Sequenced material: PBMCs or T cells enriched from blood (not recorded which). The receptor source for this set is a woman aged 40 to 50 who had been exposed to COVID-19. CDR3s include the opening cysteine and the closing phenylalanine or tryptophan. The order of the fields is clone size, D gene, J gene, V gene, CDR3 DNA, CDR3 protein. The D gene is left open where the match is weak. Clone size is shown for a subset of rows, as once, few, many or a class of expanded clone.

size: -
D: -
J: TRBJ1-2
V: TRBV30
DNA: TGTGCCTGGGTCTTTCGGTCAGGGGCGCGTGGCTACACCTTC
CDR3: CAWVFRSGARGYTF

size: -
D: TRBD2
J: TRBJ2-7
V: TRBV4-2
DNA: TGTGCCAGCAGCCAAGATACCAGCGGGAGCTACGAGCAGTACTTC
CDR3: CASSQDTSGSYEQYF

size: -
D: TRBD1
J: TRBJ1-4
V: TRBV29-1
DNA: TGCAGCGTTGGGACAGGTGGAGCCACTAATGAAAAACTGTTTTTT
CDR3: CSVGTGGATNEKLFF

size: -
D: -
J: TRBJ2-1
V: TRBV2
DNA: TGTGCCAGCAGTGAAGTTCATGGGGGACTGTACAATGAGCAGTTCTTC
CDR3: CASSEVHGGLYNEQFF

size: -
D: TRBD1
J: TRBJ1-1
V: TRBV19
DNA: TGTGCCAGTAGTTCGCCTACCCAGGGGGACACTGAAGCTTTCTTT
CDR3: CASSSPTQGDTEAFF

size: -
D: -
J: TRBJ2-7
V: TRBV3-1/TRBV3-2
DNA: TGTGCCAGCAGCCAAGAACCGGGAATCGCCTACGAGCAGTACTTC
CDR3: CASSQEPGIAYEQYF

size: -
D: TRBD1
J: TRBJ2-1
V: TRBV24-1
DNA: TGTGCCACCAGTGACAGAAAGGGACAGCCATACAATGAGCAGTTCTTC
CDR3: CATSDRKGQPYNEQFF

size: once
D: -
J: TRBJ1-6
V: TRBV19
DNA: TGTGCCAGTAGTGCCCGGAGAGATCGCTCCTATAATTCACCCCTCCACTTT
CDR3: CASSARRDRSYNSPLHF

size: -
D: -
J: TRBJ2-3
V: TRBV4-2
DNA: TGTGCCAGCAGCCAAGATGAGAGGAATTATTTAGATACGCAGTATTTT
CDR3: CASSQDERNYLDTQYF

size: -
D: TRBD1
J: TRBJ2-7
V: TRBV6-6
DNA: TGTGCCAGCAGTCCCCGTCAGGGGGCGGCCTACGAGCAGTACTTC
CDR3: CASSPRQGAAYEQYF

size: few
D: -
J: TRBJ2-3
V: TRBV12-5
DNA: TGTGCTAGTGGTCTCGGAACAGGGTCTTCGTCACGTTTGGATACGCAGTATTTT
CDR3: CASGLGTGSSSRLDTQYF

size: -
D: -
J: TRBJ2-2
V: TRBV11-3
DNA: TGTGCCAGCAGACGAACCGGGGTTGACGGGGAGCTGTTTTTT
CDR3: CASRRTGVDGELFF

size: -
D: TRBD2
J: TRBJ2-1
V: TRBV5-4
DNA: TGTGCCAGCAGCTTGAGGGAGGGGTTATACAATGAGCAGTTCTTC
CDR3: CASSLREGLYNEQFF

size: -
D: -
J: TRBJ1-1
V: TRBV5-8
DNA: TGTGCCAGCAGCCCGCAGGGGTGGGGCATGAACACTGAAGCTTTCTTT
CDR3: CASSPQGWGMNTEAFF

size: -
D: TRBD1
J: TRBJ1-2
V: TRBV2
DNA: TGTGCCAGCAAAGACAGGGGACCCGACTATGGCTACACCTTC
CDR3: CASKDRGPDYGYTF

size: -
D: -
J: TRBJ1-6
V: TRBV11-2
DNA: TGTGCCAGCAGCTTAGAGACTTCGTACTCACCCCTCCACTTT
CDR3: CASSLETSYSPLHF

size: -
D: TRBD2
J: TRBJ2-1
V: TRBV2
DNA: TGTGCCAGCAGTGACTGGCGGGGGTTGAGGGAGCAGTTCTTC
CDR3: CASSDWRGLREQFF

size: -
D: -
J: TRBJ1-2
V: TRBV7-2
DNA: TGTGCCAGCAGCTCACAGAGGGACCGGGGGTCCTATGGCTACACCTTC
CDR3: CASSSQRDRGSYGYTF

size: -
D: TRBD1
J: TRBJ1-1
V: TRBV28
DNA: TGTGCCAGCAGTATCGACAGGGGAGTAAGTCGCACTGAAGCTTTCTTT
CDR3: CASSIDRGVSRTEAFF

size: -
D: TRBD1
J: TRBJ1-2
V: TRBV4-3
DNA: TGCGCCAGCAGCCAAAGGGACAGGGGGGACTATGGCTACACCTTC
CDR3: CASSQRDRGDYGYTF

size: -
D: TRBD2
J: TRBJ2-4
V: TRBV11-3
DNA: TGTGCCAGCAGCTTGAGGGGGACTAGCGGTGAACTAGCCAAAAACATTCAGTACTTC
CDR3: CASSLRGTSGELAKNIQYF

size: few
D: -
J: TRBJ1-6
V: TRBV6-5
DNA: TGTGCCAGCAGTACAGAGGGCCTTTGGAATTCACCCCTCCACTTT
CDR3: CASSTEGLWNSPLHF

size: once
D: -
J: TRBJ1-2
V: TRBV9
DNA: TGTGCCAGCGCCCGGGAGGGGAAGGGGGGCTACACCTTC
CDR3: CASAREGKGGYTF

size: -
D: -
J: TRBJ1-3
V: TRBV29-1
DNA: TGCAGCGCCGGGTCCGATTCCCCCTCTGGAAACACCATATATTTT
CDR3: CSAGSDSPSGNTIYF

size: -
D: TRBD1
J: TRBJ1-2
V: TRBV5-4
DNA: TGTGCCAGCAGGACCGAGGGGGCGATCCCCTATGGCTACACCTTC
CDR3: CASRTEGAIPYGYTF

size: -
D: TRBD2
J: TRBJ2-2
V: TRBV4-3
DNA: TGCGCCAGCAGCCAAGCCCGCCAGCGGGGGAACACCGGGGAGCTGTTTTTT
CDR3: CASSQARQRGNTGELFF

size: -
D: TRBD1
J: TRBJ1-2
V: TRBV25-1
DNA: TGTGCCACCAGGGACAGTTACTATGGCTACACCTTC
CDR3: CATRDSYYGYTF

size: -
D: -
J: TRBJ2-2
V: TRBV19
DNA: TGTGCCAGTAGTATAGGGGGCCTACCCCCTCACGGGGAGCTGTTTTTT
CDR3: CASSIGGLPPHGELFF

size: -
D: -
J: TRBJ1-1
V: TRBV3-1/TRBV3-2
DNA: TGTGCCAGCAGCCCAACAAGTAACACTGAAGCTTTCTTT
CDR3: CASSPTSNTEAFF

size: -
D: -
J: TRBJ1-3
V: TRBV18
DNA: TGTGCCAGCTCACCCCAGGGGAGCTCTGGAAACACCATATATTTT
CDR3: CASSPQGSSGNTIYF

size: -
D: -
J: TRBJ2-3
V: TRBV5-1
DNA: TGTGCCAGCCGCCGAGAAGATACGCAGTATTTT
CDR3: CASRREDTQYF

size: -
D: TRBD2
J: TRBJ2-5
V: TRBV27
DNA: TGTGCCAGTTCCGGGGTAACTAGCGGGAGAGAGACCCAGTACTTC
CDR3: CASSGVTSGRETQYF

size: -
D: TRBD1
J: TRBJ1-1
V: TRBV19
DNA: TGTGCCAGTAGTAGTATAACAGGGGGCTGGACTGAAGCTTTCTTT
CDR3: CASSSITGGWTEAFF